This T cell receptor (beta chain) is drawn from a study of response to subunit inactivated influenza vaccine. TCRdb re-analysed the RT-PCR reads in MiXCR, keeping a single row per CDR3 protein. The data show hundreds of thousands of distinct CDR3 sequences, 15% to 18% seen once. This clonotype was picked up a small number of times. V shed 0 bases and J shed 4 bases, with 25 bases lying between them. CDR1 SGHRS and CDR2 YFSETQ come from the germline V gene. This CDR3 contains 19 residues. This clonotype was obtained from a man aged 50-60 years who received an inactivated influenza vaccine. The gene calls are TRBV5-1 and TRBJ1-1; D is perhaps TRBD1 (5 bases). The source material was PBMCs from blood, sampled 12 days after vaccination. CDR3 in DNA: TGCGCCAGCAGCTTGGTGGGGTCTGGACGGGGCCCTCGATCCACTGAAGCTTTCTTT. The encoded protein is CASSLVGSGRGPRSTEAFF.